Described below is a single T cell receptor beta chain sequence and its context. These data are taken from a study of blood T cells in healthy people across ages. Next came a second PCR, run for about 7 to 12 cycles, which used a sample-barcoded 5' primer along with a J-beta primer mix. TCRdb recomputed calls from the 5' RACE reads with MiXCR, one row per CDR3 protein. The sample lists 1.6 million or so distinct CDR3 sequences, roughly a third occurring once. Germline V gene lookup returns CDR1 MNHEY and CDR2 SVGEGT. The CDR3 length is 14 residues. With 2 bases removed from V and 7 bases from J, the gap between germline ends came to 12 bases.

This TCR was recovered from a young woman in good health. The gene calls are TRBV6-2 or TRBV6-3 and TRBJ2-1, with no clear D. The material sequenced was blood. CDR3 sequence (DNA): TGTGCCAGCAGTTACGGGTGGGGTGGAAATGAGCAGTTCTTC. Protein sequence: CASSYGWGGNEQFF.